This is a list of T cell receptor beta chains from one sample in a study of cytomegalovirus exposure and HLA in healthy donors. Here immunoSEQ multiplex PCR was the method, and the copy in TCRdb shows in-frame clones only, minus some. This sample has 90,000 to 140,000 clones; 65% to 85% occur once, and the top ten carry around 5.3%. The sequenced sample consisted of PBMCs. These receptor sequences come from a male donor in good health and CMV-seronegative. CDR3s include the opening cysteine and the closing phenylalanine or tryptophan. The D gene is left open where the match is weak.

D gene	V gene	J gene	CDR3 protein
NA	TRBV19	TRBJ1-5	CASSMRGSQPQHF
NA	TRBV2	TRBJ2-7	CASTLPSGTPSSYEQYF
TRBD2	TRBV2	TRBJ2-2	CASSQREHDTGELFF
NA	TRBV5-6	TRBJ2-1	CASSFGSLYNEQFF
TRBD2	TRBV7-9	TRBJ2-5	CASSERTSGQETQYF
NA	TRBV5-1	TRBJ2-7	CASNPGDWGAWQYF
NA	TRBV7-3	TRBJ2-1	CASSSGLSSSYNEQFF
TRBD2	TRBV2	TRBJ2-2	CASLRGDTGELFF
TRBD2	TRBV11-2	TRBJ2-2	CASEAGTNTGELFF
NA	TRBV15	TRBJ2-7	CATSREIRTVRPGEQYF
TRBD2	TRBV4-3	TRBJ2-7	CASSQDAGLAGLTYEQYF
TRBD1	TRBV11-3	TRBJ2-7	CASSLPGGWEQYF
NA	TRBV6-1	TRBJ2-7	CASRRTKQGPYEQYF
NA	TRBV5-1	TRBJ2-5	CASRQAPQETQYF
TRBD2	TRBV5-1	TRBJ2-5	CASSSGWLAGGEETQYF
NA	TRBV18	TRBJ2-5	CASSPPGGPETQYF
TRBD1	TRBV7-2	TRBJ1-5	CASSGTGQGQPQHF
NA	TRBV28	TRBJ1-5	CASSLGGGYQPQHF